These 3 T cell receptor beta chains were sequenced from one sample in a study of shared clonotypes between healthy human individuals. Here immunoSEQ multiplex PCR was the method, and the copy in TCRdb shows in-frame clones only, minus some. The table includes around 180,000 clones, 90% to 95% detected once. Sequences were obtained from naive CD4+ T cells sorted from blood. As for subset: CD45RA+ positively selected. These receptors were collected from a woman younger than 45 in good health.

The CDR3 here is CASSIPSGSGYEQFF. CDR3 bases: TGTGCCAGTAGTATACCTAGCGGGAGCGGGTATGAGCAGTTCTTC. The V call is TRBV19, the J call TRBJ2-1; 10 nucleotides align to TRBD2. Germline V gene data show CDR1 as LNHDA and CDR2 as SQIVND (reference sequence). The ends lost 2 bases at V and 8 bases at J; junction bases unmatched: 6. The CDR3 is 15 amino acids.

CDR3 residues: CASSTPGTGDTGELFF. CDR3 sequence (DNA): TGCGCCAGCAGCACTCCCGGGACAGGGGACACCGGGGAGCTGTTTTTT. V usage is TRBV5-1 and J usage is TRBJ2-2; TRBD1 aligns across 10 bases. The germline V gene encodes CDR1 SGHRS and CDR2 YFSETQ. The CDR3 sequence is 16 residues long. The ends lost 4 bases at V and 3 bases at J; junction bases unmatched: 6.

The rearrangement uses TRBV11-2 and TRBJ2-1; D perhaps matches TRBD2 (7 bases). The V end lost 2 bases, the J end lost 9 bases, and 14 bases lay between the germline ends. The CDR3 is 14 residues long. From germline, CDR1 is SGHAT and CDR2 FQNNGV. The CDR3 DNA follows: TGTGCCAGCAGCTTATCCGGGGGGCGAGGTGAGCAGTTCTTC. Its protein product is CASSLSGGRGEQFF.